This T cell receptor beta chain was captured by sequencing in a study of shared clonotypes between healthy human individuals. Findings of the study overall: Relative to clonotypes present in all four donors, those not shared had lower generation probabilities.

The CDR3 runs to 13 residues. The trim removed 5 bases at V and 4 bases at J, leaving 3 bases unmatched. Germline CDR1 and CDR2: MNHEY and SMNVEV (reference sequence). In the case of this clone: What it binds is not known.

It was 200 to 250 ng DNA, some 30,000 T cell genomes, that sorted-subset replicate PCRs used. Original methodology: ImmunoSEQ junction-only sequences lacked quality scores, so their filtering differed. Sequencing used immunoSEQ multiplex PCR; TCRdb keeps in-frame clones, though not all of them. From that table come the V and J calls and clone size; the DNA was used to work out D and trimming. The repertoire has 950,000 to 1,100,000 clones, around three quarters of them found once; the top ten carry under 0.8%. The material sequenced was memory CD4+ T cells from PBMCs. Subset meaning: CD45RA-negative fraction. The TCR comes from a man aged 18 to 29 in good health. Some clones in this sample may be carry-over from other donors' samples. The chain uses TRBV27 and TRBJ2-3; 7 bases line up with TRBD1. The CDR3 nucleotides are TGTGCCAGCAGTCGACAGGGTTCAGATACGCAGTATTTT. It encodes CASSRQGSDTQYF.